Included here is one T cell receptor (beta chain) sequence, with context. Method: immunoSEQ multiplex PCR; TCRdb's copy keeps in-frame clones and lacks some. This table holds approximately 90,000 clones, 95% found once. This specimen belongs to a study of technical replicates of blood from several donors. This CDR3 contains 15 residues. The V end was cut by 6 bases, the J end by 2 bases, with 14 bases between. Germline lookup yields CDR1 MNHEY and CDR2 SMNVEV (reference sequence). The gene calls are TRBV27 and TRBJ1-3, with D possibly TRBD1 on 5 matching bases. The receptor was derived from a human donor in good health. Sequencing input: T cells isolated from PBMCs. CDR3 sequence reads: CASSFRGGAGNTIYF. CDR3 DNA: TGTGCCAGCAGCTTCCGGGGGGGGGCTGGAAACACCATATATTTT.